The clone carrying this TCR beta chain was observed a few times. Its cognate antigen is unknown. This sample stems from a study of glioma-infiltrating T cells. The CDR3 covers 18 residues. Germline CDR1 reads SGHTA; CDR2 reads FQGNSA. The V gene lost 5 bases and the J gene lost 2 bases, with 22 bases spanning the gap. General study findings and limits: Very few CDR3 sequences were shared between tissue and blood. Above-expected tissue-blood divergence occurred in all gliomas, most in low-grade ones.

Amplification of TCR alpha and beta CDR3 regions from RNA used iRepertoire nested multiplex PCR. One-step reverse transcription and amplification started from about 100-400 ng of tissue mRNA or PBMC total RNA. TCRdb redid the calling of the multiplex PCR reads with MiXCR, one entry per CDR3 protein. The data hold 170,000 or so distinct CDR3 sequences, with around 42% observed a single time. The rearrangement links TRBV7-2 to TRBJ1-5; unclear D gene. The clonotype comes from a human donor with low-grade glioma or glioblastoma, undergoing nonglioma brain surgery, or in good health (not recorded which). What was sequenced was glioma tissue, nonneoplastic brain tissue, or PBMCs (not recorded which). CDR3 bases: TGTGCCAGCAGCCCCCAACGCGGGGAGGCTCGCGGCAATCAGCCCCAGCATTTT. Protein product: CASSPQRGEARGNQPQHF.